The present T cell receptor (beta chain) was sequenced within a study of monozygotic twins with inflammatory bowel disease. There are 11 residues in the CDR3. Per the germline V gene, CDR1 is MGHRA and CDR2 is YSYEKL. Per-sample cDNA came from eight separate reactions. Through template switching, UMIs that included a 6-nucleotide sample barcode were added. From the 5' RACE reads, TCRdb lists one entry per CDR3 protein and no DNA. This sample's clone table lists more than 100,000 distinct CDR3 sequences. This receptor was obtained from a human donor with ulcerative colitis or Crohn's disease, or a healthy co-twin of an affected twin (not recorded which). The source material was blood. The chain links TRBV4-1 to TRBJ2-7. CDR3 in amino acids: CASSQGIEQYF.